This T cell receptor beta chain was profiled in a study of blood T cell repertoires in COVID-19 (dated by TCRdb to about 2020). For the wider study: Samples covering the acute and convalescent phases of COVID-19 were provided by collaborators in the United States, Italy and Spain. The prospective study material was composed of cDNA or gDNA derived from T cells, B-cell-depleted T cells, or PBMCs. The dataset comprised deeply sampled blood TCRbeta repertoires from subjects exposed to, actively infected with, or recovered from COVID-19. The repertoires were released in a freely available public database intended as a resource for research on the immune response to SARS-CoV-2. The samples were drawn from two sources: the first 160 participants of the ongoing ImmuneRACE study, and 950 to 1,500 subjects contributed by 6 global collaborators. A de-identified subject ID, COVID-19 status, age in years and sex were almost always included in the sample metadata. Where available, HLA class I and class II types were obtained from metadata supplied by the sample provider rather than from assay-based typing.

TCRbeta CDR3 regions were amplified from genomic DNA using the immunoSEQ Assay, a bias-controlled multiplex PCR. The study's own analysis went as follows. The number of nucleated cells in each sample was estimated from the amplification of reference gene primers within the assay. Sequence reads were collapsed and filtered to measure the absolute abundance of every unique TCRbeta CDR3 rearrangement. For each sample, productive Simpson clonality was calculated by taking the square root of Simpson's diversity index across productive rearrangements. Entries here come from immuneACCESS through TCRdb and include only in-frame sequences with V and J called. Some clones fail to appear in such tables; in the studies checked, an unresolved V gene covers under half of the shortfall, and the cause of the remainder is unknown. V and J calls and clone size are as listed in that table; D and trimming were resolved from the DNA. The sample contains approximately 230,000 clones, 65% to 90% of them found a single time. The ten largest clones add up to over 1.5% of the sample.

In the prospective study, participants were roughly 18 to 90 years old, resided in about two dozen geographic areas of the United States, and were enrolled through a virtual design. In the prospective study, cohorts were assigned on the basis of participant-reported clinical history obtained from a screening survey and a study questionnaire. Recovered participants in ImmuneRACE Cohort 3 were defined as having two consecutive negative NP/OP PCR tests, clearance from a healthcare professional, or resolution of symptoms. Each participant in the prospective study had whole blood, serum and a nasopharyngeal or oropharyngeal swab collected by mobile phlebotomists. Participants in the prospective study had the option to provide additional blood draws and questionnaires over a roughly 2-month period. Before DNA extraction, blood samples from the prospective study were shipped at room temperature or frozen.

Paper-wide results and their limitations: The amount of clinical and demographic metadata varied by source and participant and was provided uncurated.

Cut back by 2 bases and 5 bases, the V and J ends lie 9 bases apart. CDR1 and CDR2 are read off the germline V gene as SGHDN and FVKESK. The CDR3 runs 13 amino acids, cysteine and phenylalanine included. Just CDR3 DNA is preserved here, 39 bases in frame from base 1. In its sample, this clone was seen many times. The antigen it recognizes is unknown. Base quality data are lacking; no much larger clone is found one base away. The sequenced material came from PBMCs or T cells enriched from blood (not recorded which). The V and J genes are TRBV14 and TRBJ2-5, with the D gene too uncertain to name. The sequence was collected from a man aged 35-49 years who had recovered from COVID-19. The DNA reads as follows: TGTGCCAGCAGCCAAAATATATTCGAGACCCAGTACTTC. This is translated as CASSQNIFETQYF. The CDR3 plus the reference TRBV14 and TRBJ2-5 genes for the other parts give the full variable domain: EAGVTQFPSHSVIEKGQTVTLRCDPISGHDNLYWYRRVMGKEIKFLLHFVKESKQDESGMPNNRFLAERTGGTYSTLKVQPAELEDSGVYFCASSQNIFETQYFGPGTRLLVL.